This T cell receptor beta chain was identified during a study of blood T cells in healthy people across ages. A J-beta primer mix and a sample-barcoded 5' primer were used in a second PCR of roughly 7 to 12 cycles. TCRdb re-called the 5' RACE reads with MiXCR, one entry per CDR3 protein. This table holds roughly 800,000 distinct CDR3 sequences, about three fifths found once. This clonotype was found a few times. This sequence originates from a man aged 30-40 years in good health. Input material: blood.

This CDR3 is CSASGTVSYEQYF. CDR3 nucleotide sequence: TGCAGTGCTTCCGGGACAGTTTCCTACGAGCAGTACTTC. This rearrangement joins TRBV20-1 to TRBJ2-7; 7 bases agree with TRBD1. Germline V CDR1 and CDR2: DFQATT, SNEGSKA (reference sequence). The CDR3 consists of 13 residues. J gave up 1 base and V 5 bases, and 5 bases lay outside the gene matches.